This T cell receptor beta chain was observed in a study of blood T cell repertoires in COVID-19. Study background: Sites in the United States, Italy and Spain provided acute and convalescent COVID-19 samples. T cells, B-cell-depleted T cells, or PBMCs provided the cDNA or gDNA that served as material.

In the original processing: Nucleated cell number was recorded as an estimate derived from reference gene primer amplification. This table comes from immunoSEQ multiplex PCR, and its TCRdb copy is limited to in-frame clones, with some not included. Clone size and V and J calls were adopted from that table, with D and trimming inferred from the DNA. The table includes roughly 92,000 clones, approximately 90% detected once. This CDR3 has 14 residues. Per germline, CDR1 SQVTM and CDR2 ANQGSEA. With 5 bases removed from V and 6 bases from J, the gap between germline ends came to 18 bases. Material for sequencing was peripheral blood. The chain recombines TRBV29-1 with TRBJ2-3; D unclear. The source of this sequence is a man in his forties or fifties with acute or convalescent COVID-19. The CDR3 loop reads CSVPSPLLRDTQYF. The CDR3 DNA sequence: TGCAGCGTTCCTAGTCCTCTCCTTAGGGATACGCAGTATTTT.